The 14 T cell receptor beta chains below all came from one sample that was sequenced in a study of T-cell memory formation after mild COVID-19. Each CDR3 protein gets one entry after TCRdb re-called the 5' RACE reads with MiXCR. The sample carries about 55,000 distinct CDR3 sequences, more than 9% recorded once. The source material was PBMCs or a T cell subset sorted from them (not recorded which). These receptors originate from a man between 18 and 29 years old who had mild COVID-19 (a few samples of this study predate the infection). Cell type and time point are not known.

This clonotype has a count of ten or more. V and J are TRBV4-3 and TRBJ1-1; no firm D call. Germline-derived CDR1 and CDR2 are LGHNA and YSLEER. Trimming cost V 0 bases and J 2 bases, with 10 bases left between them. The CDR3 is 15 residues long. CDR3: CASSQERQANTEAFF. In DNA, the CDR3 is TGCGCCAGCAGCCAAGAACGGCAGGCCAACACTGAAGCTTTCTTT.

This chain connects TRBV5-6 to TRBJ1-1; no firm D call. V lost 5 bases, J lost 2 bases, and 19 bases lay in between. This CDR3 contains 16 residues. The germline V gene encodes CDR1 SGHDT and CDR2 YYEEEE. The CDR3 DNA follows: TGTGCCAGCAGTCAAAAAGAGTCCTGGGGTAACACTGAAGCTTTCTTT. Its protein product is CASSQKESWGNTEAFF.

This clonotype appeared many times. The V and J genes are TRBV7-2 and TRBJ2-1; 16 nucleotides align to TRBD2. CDR3 length: 16 amino acids. The V segment lost 4 bases and the J segment 10 bases; nucleotides outside the gene matches: 7. Germline V CDR1 and CDR2: SGHTA, FQGNSA. CDR3 sequence: CASSSEGTSGGAEQFF. The CDR3 DNA is TGTGCCAGCAGCTCTGAAGGGACTAGCGGGGGGGCCGAGCAGTTCTTC.

In its sample, this clonotype was seen many times. The chain carries TRBV20-1 and TRBJ2-3; the D gene is possibly TRBD2 (6 bases). This CDR3 has 13 residues. Germline CDR1 reads DFQATT; CDR2 reads SNEGSKA (reference sequence). Trimming left V 4 bases short and J 2 bases short, with 10 bases between. CDR3 nucleotide sequence: TGCAGTGCTACCAGCGGGCCCACAGATACGCAGTATTTT. It specifies CSATSGPTDTQYF.

Only a few counts were recorded for this clonotype. CDR3 in amino acids: CASKSRSGANVLTF. The CDR3 DNA is TGTGCCAGCAAGAGCCGTTCTGGGGCCAACGTCCTGACTTTC. V usage is TRBV9 and J usage is TRBJ2-6; D is uncertain. This CDR3 has 14 residues. V lost 6 bases, J lost 1 base, and 8 bases lay in between. Germline V lookup: CDR1 SGDLS, CDR2 YYNGEE.

This clonotype occurred a few times. The genes are TRBV3-1 and TRBJ1-1; TRBD1 might be the D (5 bases). The V gene's germline CDR1 is LGHDT and CDR2 YNNKEL (reference sequence). Between the trimmed V and J ends, which lost 2 bases and 1 base, there was a span of 8 bases. The CDR3 runs to 14 residues. In DNA form, the CDR3 reads TGTGCCAGCAGCCAATCGGACACGAACACTGAAGCTTTCTTT. As protein: CASSQSDTNTEAFF.

This clonotype was seen only a few times. V usage is TRBV20-1 and J usage is TRBJ1-2; D is ambiguous. In germline, CDR1 is DFQATT, CDR2 SNEGSKA (reference sequence). Trimming removed 6 bases at V and 5 bases at J, with 10 bases between. The CDR3 has 11 residues. Written as DNA, the CDR3 is TGCAGTGCCCAGACCGATTATGGCTACACCTTC. Amino acid sequence: CSAQTDYGYTF.

This clonotype occurred a few times. The rearrangement uses TRBV12-3 or TRBV12-4 and TRBJ2-3, with 11 bases lining up with TRBD2. The CDR3 sequence is 16 residues long. V shed 5 bases and J 1 base; nucleotides not matched to a gene: 5. The CDR3 region is CASSPGTSGRTDTQYF. CDR3 DNA: TGTGCCAGCAGTCCCGGGACTAGCGGCCGCACAGATACGCAGTATTTT.

This clonotype came up many times. CDR3 sequence reads: CASSFEDQETQYF. The CDR3 coding sequence is TGTGCCAGCAGCTTCGAAGACCAAGAGACCCAGTACTTC. The chain employs TRBV5-5 and TRBJ2-5; no definite D call. CDR3 size: 13 residues. Trimming left V 2 bases short and J 0 bases short, with 5 bases between. In germline, CDR1 is SGHKS, CDR2 YYEKEE (reference sequence).

This clonotype was observed a few times. The genes are TRBV6-2 or TRBV6-3 and TRBJ2-1; D is uncertain. Germline values: CDR1 MNHEY, CDR2 SVGEGT. The CDR3 runs 11 residues. The V end was cut by 2 bases, the J end by 8 bases, with 4 bases between. This CDR3 is CASSYEYEQFF. In nucleotides, the CDR3 is TGTGCCAGCAGTTACGAGTATGAGCAGTTCTTC.

The chain uses TRBV4-3 and TRBJ2-2; D is ambiguous. With 0 bases removed from V and 6 bases from J, the gap between germline ends came to 8 bases. The germline V gene has CDR1 LGHNA and CDR2 YSLEER. This CDR3 spans 14 amino acids. The CDR3 loop is CASSQEPGSGELFF. CDR3 coding DNA: TGCGCCAGCAGCCAAGAGCCAGGATCCGGGGAGCTGTTTTTT.

This clonotype has a handful of counts. The CDR3 DNA sequence: TGCAGTGCTCCCCCCGGGCGGACGGGGATTTCACCCCTCCACTTT. Its translation is CSAPPGRTGISPLHF. The chain has TRBV20-1 and TRBJ1-6, with D unresolved. This CDR3 contains 15 residues. Germline assignment: CDR1 DFQATT and CDR2 SNEGSKA (reference sequence). Trimming removed 5 bases from V and 9 bases from J, with 20 bases in between.

This clonotype was counted between two and nine times. CDR3 DNA sequence: TGTGCCAGCAGCCAGGCCTCAGTTGATACGCAGTATTTT. Its translation: CASSQASVDTQYF. This chain joins TRBV3-1 and TRBJ2-3; no firm D call. Germline V gene sequence: CDR1 LGHDT, CDR2 YNNKEL (reference sequence). The CDR3 covers 13 residues. V shed 3 bases and J shed 6 bases, with 10 bases lying between them.

The chain has TRBV24-1 and TRBJ2-3; TRBD2 agrees at 9 bases. The CDR3 runs 16 residues. V shed 4 bases and J 5 bases; nucleotides not matched to a gene: 9. Per germline, CDR1 KGHDR and CDR2 SFDVKD. CDR3 region: CATSDESGGTRDTQYF. The CDR3 DNA sequence: TGTGCCACCAGTGACGAGAGCGGGGGGACTCGAGATACGCAGTATTTT.